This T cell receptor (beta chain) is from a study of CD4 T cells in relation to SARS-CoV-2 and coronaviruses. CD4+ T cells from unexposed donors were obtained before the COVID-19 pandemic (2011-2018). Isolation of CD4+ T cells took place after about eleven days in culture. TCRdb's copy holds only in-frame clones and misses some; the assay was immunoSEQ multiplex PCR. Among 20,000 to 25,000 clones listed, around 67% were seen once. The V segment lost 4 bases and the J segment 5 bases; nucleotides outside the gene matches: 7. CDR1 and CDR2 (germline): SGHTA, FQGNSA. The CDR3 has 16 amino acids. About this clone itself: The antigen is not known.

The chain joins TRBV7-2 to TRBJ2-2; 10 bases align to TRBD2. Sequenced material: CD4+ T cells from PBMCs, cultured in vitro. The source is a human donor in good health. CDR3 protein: CASSSWASGSTGELFF. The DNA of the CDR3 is TGTGCCAGCAGCTCTTGGGCTAGCGGGAGTACCGGGGAGCTGTTTTTT.